These 19 T cell receptor beta chains were sequenced from one sample in a study of shared clonotypes between healthy human individuals. The protocol was immunoSEQ multiplex PCR, while the TCRdb copy is restricted to in-frame clones and leaves out a portion. This table holds around 500,000 clones, 79% found once. The sequencing input was PBMCs. All receptors come from a woman aged 40 to 50 in good health. Some clones in this sample may be carry-over from other donors' samples.

V and J are TRBV28 and TRBJ2-5, with D unclear. The CDR3 contains 15 residues. The V gene's germline CDR1 is MDHEN and CDR2 SYDVKM. The ends were cut back, 6 bases at V and 5 bases at J, with 19 bases in the middle. As DNA, the CDR3 is TGTGCCAGCAGGCACCTGACCGCCCTGTCGGAGACCCAGTACTTC. It encodes CASRHLTALSETQYF.

J is TRBJ1-1 and V is TRBV30; perhaps TRBD1 as D (5 bases). Germline V gene lookup returns CDR1 GTSNPN and CDR2 SVGIG (reference sequence). The ends were cut back, 7 bases at V and 0 bases at J, with 18 bases in the middle. The CDR3 totals 15 residues. CDR3 protein: CALGGGGSLNTEAFF. The DNA for the CDR3 is TGTGCCTTGGGGGGAGGAGGGAGCCTGAACACTGAAGCTTTCTTT.

The V and J genes are TRBV7-2 and TRBJ2-1; D call uncertain. V was cut by 5 bases and J by 6 bases, with 14 bases left in between. This CDR3 comprises 14 residues. Germline-derived CDR1 and CDR2 are SGHTA and FQGNSA. The CDR3 reads CASSPLQDGNEQFF. CDR3 nucleotide sequence: TGTGCCAGCAGCCCACTCCAAGACGGCAATGAGCAGTTCTTC.

This clone was picked up one time. This rearrangement joins TRBV4-2 to TRBJ2-7, with D perhaps given as TRBD1 or TRBD2 (5 bases each). Germline assignment: CDR1 LGHNA and CDR2 YNFKEQ. The length of the CDR3 is 17 residues. V lost 4 bases and J 4 bases, leaving 23 bases between the germline ends. In DNA form, the CDR3 reads TGTGCCAGCAGCCCGCGATGGGGGAGTGGGTTAGGGTACGAGCAGTACTTC. This encodes CASSPRWGSGLGYEQYF.

This rearrangement joins TRBV7-2 to TRBJ1-4; the match to TRBD1 covers 8 bases. Germline V gene lookup returns CDR1 SGHTA and CDR2 FQGNSA. V lost 1 base to trimming and J lost 13 bases; unmatched junction nucleotides: 2. The CDR3 has 12 residues. The CDR3 here is CASSLEDRVLFF. CDR3 sequence (DNA): TGTGCCAGCAGCTTAGAGGACAGGGTACTGTTTTTT.

This chain uses TRBV5-1 with TRBJ2-1, with TRBD2 identical over 10 bases. The CDR3 is 15 residues long. Germline V gene sequence: CDR1 SGHRS, CDR2 YFSETQ. The junction had 2 bases not matched to a gene; V was cut back by 0 bases and J by 5 bases. The CDR3 nucleotides are TGCGCCAGCAGCTTGGAAGCGGGAGGGCACAATGAGCAGTTCTTC. Translated: CASSLEAGGHNEQFF.

The chain uses TRBV30 and TRBJ1-3; D not resolved. Germline V gene sequence: CDR1 GTSNPN, CDR2 SVGIG (reference sequence). This CDR3 spans 15 amino acids. The V end lost 5 bases, the J end lost 0 bases, and 14 bases lay between the germline ends. CDR3 sequence: CAWGRGLLSGNTIYF. In DNA, the CDR3 is TGTGCCTGGGGTCGCGGGTTACTCTCTGGAAACACCATATATTTT.

This clone came up once. The V and J genes are TRBV27 and TRBJ2-5; 7 bases are a match to TRBD1. The CDR3 runs 15 residues. J was trimmed by 7 bases and V by 0 bases; bases with no gene match: 8. Germline CDR1 MNHEY, CDR2 SMNVEV (reference sequence). This chain's CDR3 is CASSLSGQAGRTQYF. The CDR3 DNA reads as TGTGCCAGCAGTTTATCCGGACAGGCCGGCAGGACCCAGTACTTC.

V gene TRBV7-2 combines with J gene TRBJ2-7, with TRBD2 matching over 12 bases. V dropped 5 bases and J dropped 3; count of bases not matched to a gene: 8. Germline CDR1 reads SGHTA; CDR2 reads FQGNSA. CDR3 length: 16 amino acids. The CDR3 region is CASSASGLAGIYEQYF. The DNA of the CDR3 is TGTGCCAGCAGCGCCTCCGGACTAGCGGGGATCTACGAGCAGTACTTC.

The chain is built from TRBV30 and TRBJ1-3; 9 nucleotides match TRBD1. The J segment lost 3 bases and the V segment lost 5 bases, leaving 5 bases of the junction unmatched. The germline V gene has CDR1 GTSNPN and CDR2 SVGIG (reference sequence). This CDR3 is 14 amino acids long. The CDR3 sequence is CAWDRGTGGNTIYF. As DNA, the CDR3 is TGTGCCTGGGACAGGGGGACGGGTGGAAACACCATATATTTT.

Comments on this clone: Germline and junction disagree at one end, which may indicate a read error. The sample carries other DNA sequences with the same CDR3. V is TRBV18 and J is TRBJ2-7, with 9 bases matching TRBD2. Germline V lookup: CDR1 KGHSH, CDR2 LQKENI. The CDR3 is made up of 16 amino acids. The CDR3 region is CASSPPGAGGSYEQYF. The CDR3 region has the DNA TGTGCCAGCTCGCCACCCGGTGCGGGAGGGAGCTACGAGCAGTACTTC.

The chain carries TRBV6-6 and TRBJ1-4; D call uncertain. Germline values: CDR1 MNHNY, CDR2 SVGAGI (reference sequence). Trimming pared 2 bases from V and 4 bases from J, leaving 8 bases between. The CDR3 is made up of 14 amino acids. This chain's CDR3 is CASSYGAYNEKLFF. The DNA of the CDR3 is TGTGCCAGCAGTTACGGAGCCTATAATGAAAAACTGTTTTTT.

CDR3 sequence reads: CASSEIGTGGGYTF. The CDR3 nucleotides are TGTGCCAGCAGTGAAATAGGGACAGGGGGTGGCTACACCTTC. V gene TRBV6-1 combines with J gene TRBJ1-2; 11 nucleotides agree with TRBD1. This CDR3 region has 14 residues. Trimming cost V 2 bases and J 7 bases; bases outside gene matches: 3. Germline CDR1 reads MNHNS; CDR2 reads SASEGT.

V usage is TRBV2 and J usage is TRBJ2-3, with D unresolved. The CDR3 sequence is 12 residues long. V was shortened by 8 bases and J by 1 base, with 7 bases between the two germline ends. Per germline, CDR1 SNHLY and CDR2 FYNNEI. CDR3 protein: CASDRGTDTQYF. CDR3 nucleotides: TGTGCCAGCGATAGGGGCACAGATACGCAGTATTTT.

This chain uses TRBV6-5 with TRBJ2-7; the D call may be TRBD1 or TRBD2 (6 bases each). This CDR3 spans 14 amino acids. Germline CDR1 and CDR2: MNHEY and SVGAGI. Trimming removed 2 bases from V and 4 bases from J, with 12 bases in between. CDR3 nucleotides: TGTGCCAGCAGTTACGCGGGGCAGGGGTACGAGCAGTACTTC. Its translation is CASSYAGQGYEQYF.

The genes are TRBV5-1 and TRBJ2-3, with TRBD1 as a possible D gene (6 bases). With 5 bases removed from V and 1 base from J, the gap between germline ends came to 11 bases. This CDR3 is built from 14 residues. Germline-derived CDR1 and CDR2 are SGHRS and YFSETQ. The CDR3, as DNA: TGCGCCAGCAGGGACAGCGGAGGCACAGATACGCAGTATTTT. Amino acids: CASRDSGGTDTQYF.

The V and J genes are TRBV29-1 and TRBJ2-2; no definite D call. Germline CDR1 reads SQVTM; CDR2 reads ANQGSEA. Trimming left V 3 bases short and J 0 bases short, with 8 bases between. There are 14 residues in the CDR3. The CDR3 sequence is CSVDGLPNTGELFF. The CDR3, as DNA: TGCAGCGTTGACGGCCTACCGAACACCGGGGAGCTGTTTTTT.

This chain uses TRBV18 with TRBJ1-6; perhaps TRBD1 as D (5 bases). The V end was cut by 6 bases, the J end by 7 bases, with 10 bases between. In germline, CDR1 is KGHSH, CDR2 LQKENI. The CDR3 consists of 13 residues. DNA of the CDR3: TGTGCCAGCTCGAGGGGAATGAATTCACCCCTCCACTTT. This sequence encodes CASSRGMNSPLHF.

The rearrangement joins TRBV28 to TRBJ1-2; no clear D gene. There are 15 residues in the CDR3. The V end lost 6 bases, the J end lost 3 bases, and 17 bases lay between the germline ends. Germline loops: CDR1 MDHEN, CDR2 SYDVKM. CDR3 sequence (DNA): TGTGCCAGCAGGGAACCGGCTGGCGGCTACTATGGCTACACCTTC. Amino acids: CASREPAGGYYGYTF.